The 28 T cell receptor beta chains presented below share a single source sample, sequenced in a study of blood T cell repertoires in COVID-19. TCRdb's copy holds only in-frame clones and misses some; the assay was immunoSEQ multiplex PCR. This table has around 160,000 clones, around 87% appearing once. Sequenced sample: PBMCs or T cells enriched from blood (not recorded which). The receptors come from a woman in her twenties or thirties with acute COVID-19.

This clone came up a few times. The chain uses TRBV5-6 and TRBJ2-7, with 13 bases aligning to TRBD2. This CDR3 is built from 16 residues. Germline CDR1 is SGHDT and CDR2 is YYEEEE. With V trimmed by 5 bases and J by 4 bases, 9 bases remained unmatched. The CDR3 DNA follows: TGTGCCAGCAGTGGACTAGCGGGAGAAATCCGGTACGAGCAGTACTTC. It codes for CASSGLAGEIRYEQYF.

This clone was seen only once. The J gene is TRBJ2-2, the V gene TRBV9, with D maybe TRBD2 (5 bases). There are 15 residues in the CDR3. The germline V and J ends were trimmed by 0 bases and 7 bases, with 13 bases remaining between them. The germline V gene encodes CDR1 SGDLS and CDR2 YYNGEE. CDR3 amino acids: CASSVGEWAVGELFF. In DNA form, the CDR3 reads TGTGCCAGCAGCGTAGGGGAGTGGGCGGTCGGGGAGCTGTTTTTT.

The rearrangement joins TRBV28 to TRBJ1-3; TRBD1 matches at 7 bases. From germline, CDR1 is MDHEN and CDR2 SYDVKM. The V gene end was trimmed by 6 bases and the J gene end by 3 bases; junction bases not matched to a gene: 11. This CDR3 comprises 16 residues. The CDR3 DNA follows: TGTGCCAGCAGACACGAAGAGGGGGCTTATGGAAACACCATATATTTT. Protein sequence: CASRHEEGAYGNTIYF.

The rearrangement joins TRBV5-1 to TRBJ2-7; D gene uncertain. The CDR3 runs 15 residues. V was clipped by 0 bases and J by 10 bases, with 20 bases between them. CDR1 is SGHRS, CDR2 YFSETQ, per germline. CDR3 in amino acids: CASSLDPGQPLQQYF. CDR3 DNA: TGCGCCAGCAGCTTGGACCCTGGGCAGCCTCTACAACAGTACTTC.

The V gene is TRBV30, the J gene TRBJ2-7; a weak D match, TRBD1 (5 bases). Trimming stripped 1 base from V and 7 bases from J, with 14 bases between. There are 13 residues in the CDR3. Germline CDR1 reads GTSNPN; CDR2 reads SVGIG (reference sequence). The chain's CDR3 is CAWSGGGVGEQYF. In DNA, the CDR3 is TGTGCCTGGAGTGGGGGCGGTGTTGGGGAGCAGTACTTC.

The genes are TRBV12-3 or TRBV12-4 and TRBJ1-1; D gene uncertain. The CDR3 runs to 11 residues. V gave up 5 bases and J gave up 7 bases, with 8 bases separating them. The CDR3 sequence: CASSDQVEAFF. Written as DNA, the CDR3 is TGTGCCAGCAGTGATCAGGTTGAAGCTTTCTTT.

This clone occurred a few times. The chain recombines TRBV5-1 with TRBJ2-7; a possible D gene is TRBD1 (5 bases). This CDR3 contains 14 residues. V dropped 5 bases and J dropped 6 bases, with 18 bases sitting between them. Germline V gene data show CDR1 as SGHRS and CDR2 as YFSETQ. As DNA, the CDR3 is TGCGCCAGCAGATCACAGGTAGGAGATTTCGAGCAGTACTTC. Translated, it gives CASRSQVGDFEQYF.

As to this clone: One junction end does not reproduce the germline sequence, and a read error may be involved. J is TRBJ2-1 and V is TRBV28; D is uncertain. CDR1 is MDHEN, CDR2 SYDVKM, per germline. This CDR3 is 11 amino acids long. The CDR3 DNA reads TGTGCCAGCAGTTTATGGGATTCTCAGGTCTTC. Its protein is CASSLWDSQVF. Drawing the rest from reference TRBV28 and TRBJ2-1, the complete variable domain is DVKVTQSSRYLVKRTGEKVFLECVQDMDHENMFWYRQDPGLGLRLIYFSYDVKMKEKGDIPEGYSVSREKKERFSLILESASTNQTSMYLCASSLWDSQVFGPGTRLTVL.

The chain joins TRBV9 to TRBJ1-2; 7 positions match TRBD1. V dropped 3 bases and J dropped 0; count of bases not matched to a gene: 5. Looked up from germline, CDR1 is SGDLS and CDR2 is YYNGEE. The CDR3 extends over 15 amino acids. This CDR3 is CASSATGTANYGYTF. CDR3 nucleotides: TGTGCCAGCAGCGCGACAGGGACAGCTAACTATGGCTACACCTTC.

This clone has a single count. J is TRBJ2-1 and V is TRBV19; TRBD2 might be the D (5 bases). V lost 0 bases, J lost 7 bases, and 7 bases lay in between. Germline CDR1 is LNHDA and CDR2 is SQIVND (reference sequence). This CDR3 has 13 residues. This CDR3 reads CASSIDRGNEQFF. The CDR3 coding sequence is TGTGCCAGTAGTATAGATCGAGGGAATGAGCAGTTCTTC.

A single count supports this clone. V and J are TRBV6-5 and TRBJ2-7; D might be TRBD2 (6 bases). CDR1 and CDR2 from the germline V gene are MNHEY and SVGAGI. This CDR3 region has 14 residues. The CDR3 spells CAPGGLGVFYEQYF. The CDR3 DNA sequence: TGTGCTCCCGGGGGTCTTGGAGTGTTTTACGAGCAGTACTTC.

The chain combines TRBV7-6 with TRBJ2-7, with D tentatively TRBD1 (6 bases). V was shortened by 1 base and J by 3 bases, with 13 bases between the two germline ends. CDR3 length: 15 amino acids. In germline, CDR1 is SGHVS, CDR2 FNYEAQ. CDR3 protein: CASSLGQGSDYEQYF. As DNA, the CDR3 is TGTGCCAGCAGCTTAGGTCAGGGGTCTGACTACGAGCAGTACTTC.

The V gene is TRBV7-3, the J gene TRBJ2-2; 8 bases match TRBD1. CDR1 is SGHTA, CDR2 FQGTGA, per germline. There are 15 residues in the CDR3. The ends lost 4 bases at V and 0 bases at J; junction bases unmatched: 1. In nucleotides, the CDR3 is TGTGCCAGCAGCTGGGGACAGGCGAACACCGGGGAGCTGTTTTTT. It yields the protein CASSWGQANTGELFF.

A few counts support this clone. The V gene is TRBV18, the J gene TRBJ2-5; D remains unclear. With 2 bases removed from V and 2 bases from J, the gap between germline ends came to 9 bases. Germline V lookup: CDR1 KGHSH, CDR2 LQKENI. The CDR3 runs to 14 residues. The CDR3 protein is CASSPGPSQETQYF. As DNA, the CDR3 is TGTGCCAGCTCACCAGGCCCCAGTCAAGAGACCCAGTACTTC.

The gene calls are TRBV6-6 and TRBJ1-6; D might be TRBD1 (5 bases). The CDR3 has 14 amino acids. Looked up from germline, CDR1 is MNHNY and CDR2 is SVGAGI (reference sequence). V was shortened by 6 bases and J by 8 bases, with 14 bases between the two germline ends. CDR3 residues: CASRTGQGDSPLHF. The CDR3 bases are TGTGCCAGCAGAACCGGACAAGGGGATTCACCCCTCCACTTT.

The CDR3 coding sequence is TGTGCCAGCAGTTCCCCCAGGGCGAACACTGAAGCTTTCTTT. Its translation is CASSSPRANTEAFF. The chain carries TRBV28 and TRBJ1-1; D possibly corresponds to TRBD1 (5 bases). CDR3 length equals 14 residues. V shed 4 bases and J shed 1 base, with 10 bases lying between them. CDR1 and CDR2 (germline): MDHEN, SYDVKM. Full variable domain (outside the CDR3, taken from reference TRBV28 and TRBJ1-1): DVKVTQSSRYLVKRTGEKVFLECVQDMDHENMFWYRQDPGLGLRLIYFSYDVKMKEKGDIPEGYSVSREKKERFSLILESASTNQTSMYLCASSSPRANTEAFFGQGTRLTVV.

V usage is TRBV7-8 and J usage is TRBJ2-3, with D possibly TRBD2 on 6 matching bases. The CDR3 extends over 17 amino acids. Between the trimmed V and J ends, which lost 3 bases and 8 bases, there was a span of 24 bases. Germline assignment: CDR1 SGHVS and CDR2 FQNEAQ. The CDR3 loop reads CASSFSVPGEGLGTQYF. DNA of the CDR3: TGTGCCAGCAGCTTCAGCGTCCCGGGAGAGGGGCTCGGTACGCAGTATTTT.

The J gene is TRBJ2-5, the V gene TRBV27; unclear D gene. The CDR3 covers 13 residues. Per the germline V gene, CDR1 is MNHEY and CDR2 is SMNVEV (reference sequence). V dropped 2 bases and J dropped 6 bases, with 10 bases sitting between them. The CDR3 reads CASSLAGAKTQYF. DNA for the CDR3: TGTGCCAGCAGTTTAGCTGGAGCGAAGACCCAGTACTTC.

This chain connects TRBV6-1 to TRBJ2-1, with D possibly TRBD2 on 6 matching bases. Between the trimmed V and J ends, which lost 2 bases and 1 base, there was a span of 18 bases. This CDR3 spans 18 amino acids. CDR1 is MNHNS and CDR2 is SASEGT in the germline V gene. CDR3 region: CASSEHRGGGSSYNEQFF. CDR3 nucleotide sequence: TGTGCCAGCAGTGAACACCGGGGAGGCGGCTCTTCCTACAATGAGCAGTTCTTC.

V usage is TRBV10-1 and J usage is TRBJ1-2; possibly TRBD1 for D (5 bases). Germline assignment: CDR1 WNHNN and CDR2 SYGVQD (reference sequence). V dropped 3 bases and J dropped 7 bases, with 18 bases sitting between them. There are 15 residues in the CDR3. The CDR3 region has the DNA TGCGCCAGCAGTGACAGGCCCCGTACAGGCGGTGGCTACACCTTC. Translated: CASSDRPRTGGGYTF.

V usage is TRBV14 and J usage is TRBJ1-1; maybe TRBD1 (5 bases). Germline CDR1 reads SGHDN; CDR2 reads FVKESK. CDR3 length equals 12 residues. The V end was cut by 1 base, the J end by 10 bases, with 10 bases between. The CDR3 coding sequence is TGTGCCAGCAGCCAAGTGGGACTCGGAGCTTTCTTT. Its translation: CASSQVGLGAFF. Full variable domain (rest looked up from reference TRBV14 and TRBJ1-1): EAGVTQFPSHSVIEKGQTVTLRCDPISGHDNLYWYRRVMGKEIKFLLHFVKESKQDESGMPNNRFLAERTGGTYSTLKVQPAELEDSGVYFCASSQVGLGAFFGQGTRLTVV.

The chain uses TRBV7-9 and TRBJ2-7; D call uncertain. The CDR3 loop spans 14 amino acids. Germline values: CDR1 SEHNR, CDR2 FQNEAQ (reference sequence). With 7 bases removed from V and 3 bases from J, the gap between germline ends came to 16 bases. CDR3 coding DNA: TGTGCCAGCATCTCATCCGTTAACAGCTACGAGCAGTACTTC. Amino acid sequence: CASISSVNSYEQYF.

This chain joins TRBV4-3 and TRBJ2-2, with D maybe TRBD1 (6 bases). V was clipped by 2 bases and J by 0 bases, with 16 bases between them. CDR3 size: 18 residues. CDR1 is LGHNA, CDR2 YSLEER, per germline. The CDR3 DNA reads as TGCGCCAGCAGCCAACCTTGGGTTCAGGGGACGAACACCGGGGAGCTGTTTTTT. Translation: CASSQPWVQGTNTGELFF.

The chain links TRBV6-2 or TRBV6-3 to TRBJ2-7; D is perhaps TRBD1 (5 bases). Trimming took 2 bases from V and 6 from J, leaving 8 bases between them. The CDR3 has 12 amino acids. From germline, CDR1 is MNHEY and CDR2 SVGEGT. The CDR3 DNA reads TGTGCCAGCAGTTACAGGGGTCCCGAGCAGTACTTC. Translation gives CASSYRGPEQYF.

The V gene is TRBV12-3 or TRBV12-4, the J gene TRBJ2-3; 9 bases are a match to TRBD2. The CDR3 sequence is 13 residues long. V trimming: 3 bases; J trimming: 9 bases; junction bases outside the gene matches: 4. Here the CDR3 DNA reads TGTGCCAGCAGTTTCCGGACTAGCGTGACGCAGTATTTT. This gives the protein CASSFRTSVTQYF.

This clone was seen a single time. This rearrangement joins TRBV7-3 to TRBJ2-1; no clear D gene. Germline V gene data show CDR1 as SGHTA and CDR2 as FQGTGA. With 2 bases removed from V and 0 bases from J, the gap between germline ends came to 11 bases. This CDR3 has 16 amino acids. The CDR3 DNA reads as TGTGCCAGCAGCTTATCGCCAGGTAGCTCCTACAATGAGCAGTTCTTC. Its protein product is CASSLSPGSSYNEQFF. Filled out from reference TRBV7-3 and TRBJ2-1, the complete variable domain reads GAGVSQTPSNKVTEKGKYVELRCDPISGHTALYWYRQSLGQGPEFLIYFQGTGAADDSGLPNDRFFAVRPEGSVSTLKIQRTERGDSAVYLCASSLSPGSSYNEQFFGPGTRLTVL.

The chain uses TRBV19 and TRBJ1-1, with 12 nucleotides matching TRBD1. This CDR3 has 15 amino acids. The ends lost 3 bases at V and 4 bases at J; junction bases unmatched: 3. Germline V gene sequence: CDR1 LNHDA, CDR2 SQIVND (reference sequence). The CDR3 DNA follows: TGTGCCAGTAGTATTGGGACAGGGGGCGGCACTGAAGCTTTCTTT. Its protein product is CASSIGTGGGTEAFF.

This clone was detected only once. The V gene is TRBV27, the J gene TRBJ2-7; 8 bases map to TRBD1. The germline CDR1 and CDR2 sequences are MNHEY and SMNVEV (reference sequence). This CDR3 comprises 15 residues. Germline trimming cut 4 bases from V and 4 bases from J; bases unmatched to any gene: 9. In DNA form, the CDR3 reads TGTGCCAGCAGTTACGGCTCAGGGGGCCAGTACGAGCAGTACTTC. Its translation: CASSYGSGGQYEQYF.